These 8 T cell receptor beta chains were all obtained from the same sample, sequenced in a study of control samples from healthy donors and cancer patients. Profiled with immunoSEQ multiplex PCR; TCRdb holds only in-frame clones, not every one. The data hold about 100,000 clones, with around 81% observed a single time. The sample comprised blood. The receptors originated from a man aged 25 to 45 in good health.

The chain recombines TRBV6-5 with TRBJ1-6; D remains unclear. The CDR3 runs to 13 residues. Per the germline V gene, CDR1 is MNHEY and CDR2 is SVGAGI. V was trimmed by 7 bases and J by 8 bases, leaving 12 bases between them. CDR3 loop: CASKGGSDSPLHF. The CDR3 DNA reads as TGTGCCAGCAAGGGAGGGAGTGATTCACCCCTCCACTTT.

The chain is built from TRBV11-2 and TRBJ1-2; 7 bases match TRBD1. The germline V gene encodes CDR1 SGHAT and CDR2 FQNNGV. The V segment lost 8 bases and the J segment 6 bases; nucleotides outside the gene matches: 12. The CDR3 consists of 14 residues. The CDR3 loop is CASGSWDRLNGYTF. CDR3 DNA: TGTGCCAGCGGATCATGGGACAGACTAAATGGCTACACCTTC.

The CDR3 coding sequence is TGTGCCGTCCGTACTAGCGTCACAGATACGCAGTATTTT. Its protein product is CAVRTSVTDTQYF. V is TRBV12-3 or TRBV12-4 and J is TRBJ2-3, with 7 positions matching TRBD2. The CDR3 sequence is 13 residues long. V lost 11 bases and J lost 2; bases outside the gene matches: 7.

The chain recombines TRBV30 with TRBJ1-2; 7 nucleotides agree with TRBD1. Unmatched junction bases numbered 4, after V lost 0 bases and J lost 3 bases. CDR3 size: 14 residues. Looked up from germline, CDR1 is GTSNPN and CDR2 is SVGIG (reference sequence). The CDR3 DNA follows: TGTGCCTGGAGTGTGGGAGGGGGCTACTATGGCTACACCTTC. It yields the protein CAWSVGGGYYGYTF.

CDR3 nucleotide sequence: TGTGCCAGCAGCAAAAGACAGGGACCCGGGGAGCTGTTTTTT. Translated: CASSKRQGPGELFF. This chain links TRBV6-5 with TRBJ2-2, with 7 bases fitting TRBD1. The CDR3 consists of 14 residues. The germline V gene encodes CDR1 MNHEY and CDR2 SVGAGI. Trimming took 6 bases from V and 6 from J; bases not matched to a gene: 7.

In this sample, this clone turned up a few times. The CDR3 sequence is CASSSAPGQSFGYTF. In DNA form, the CDR3 reads TGTGCCAGCAGCTCCGCGCCGGGACAGAGCTTTGGCTACACCTTC. The chain combines TRBV5-5 with TRBJ1-2; 7 positions agree with TRBD1. From germline, CDR1 is SGHKS and CDR2 YYEKEE (reference sequence). CDR3 length: 15 residues. The J segment lost 7 bases and the V segment lost 3 bases, leaving 12 bases of the junction unmatched.

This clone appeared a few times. For the CDR3, the DNA is TGTGCCAGCAGCCCTAGCGGGGGGTCCTACAATGAGCAGTTCTTC. This encodes CASSPSGGSYNEQFF. The rearrangement links TRBV7-2 to TRBJ2-1; 11 bases line up with TRBD2. This CDR3 contains 15 residues. Germline V gives CDR1 SGHTA, CDR2 FQGNSA. The junction had 1 base not matched to a gene; V was cut back by 5 bases and J by 1 base.

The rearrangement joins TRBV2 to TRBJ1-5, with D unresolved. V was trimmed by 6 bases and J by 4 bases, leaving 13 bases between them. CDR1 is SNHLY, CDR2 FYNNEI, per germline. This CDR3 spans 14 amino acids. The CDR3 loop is CASRVGEGNQPQHF. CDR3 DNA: TGTGCCAGCAGGGTCGGTGAAGGGAATCAGCCCCAGCATTTT. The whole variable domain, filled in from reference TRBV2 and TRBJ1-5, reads EPEVTQTPSHQVTQMGQEVILRCVPISNHLYFYWYRQILGQKVEFLVSFYNNEISEKSEIFDDQFSVERPDGSNFTLKIRSTKLEDSAMYFCASRVGEGNQPQHFGDGTRLSIL.